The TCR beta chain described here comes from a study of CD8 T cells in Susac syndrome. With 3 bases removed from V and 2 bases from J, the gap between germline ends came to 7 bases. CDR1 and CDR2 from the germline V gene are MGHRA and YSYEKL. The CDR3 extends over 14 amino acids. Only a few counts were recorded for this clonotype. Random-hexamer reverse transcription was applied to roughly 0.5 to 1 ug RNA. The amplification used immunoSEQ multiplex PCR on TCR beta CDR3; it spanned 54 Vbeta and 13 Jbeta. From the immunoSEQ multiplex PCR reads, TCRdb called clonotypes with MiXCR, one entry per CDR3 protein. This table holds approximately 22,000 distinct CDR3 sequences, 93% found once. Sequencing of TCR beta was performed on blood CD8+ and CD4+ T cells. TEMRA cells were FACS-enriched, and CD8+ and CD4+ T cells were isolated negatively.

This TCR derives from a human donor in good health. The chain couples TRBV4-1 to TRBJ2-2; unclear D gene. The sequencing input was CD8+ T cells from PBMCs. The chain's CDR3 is CASSHGPNTGELFF. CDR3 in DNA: TGCGCCAGCAGCCACGGTCCCAACACCGGGGAGCTGTTTTTT.